This T cell receptor beta chain was observed in a study of cytomegalovirus exposure and HLA in healthy donors. Across the whole study: Assignment to the Caucasian-associated ancestry cluster applied to less than 85% of the approximately 360 genotyped donors.

Findings of the study overall: A later analysis linked a missense variant in DCLRE1C to the trimming of TCR beta V and J genes. The Asian-associated ancestry cluster reportedly had fewer N-insertions than the approximately 690-donor mean in a later analysis.

This clone was seen more than once but under ten times. The antigen is undetermined. Primers included in the PCR were 60 Vbeta and 13 Jbeta primers. The data were produced by immunoSEQ multiplex PCR, yet TCRdb's version contains in-frame clones alone and is incomplete. The top ten clones hold approximately 8% of a sample with 150,000 to 180,000 clones, 75% to 85% of them seen once. Per germline, CDR1 SGHDT and CDR2 YYEEEE. V was cut by 1 base and J by 1 base, with 8 bases left in between. This CDR3 is 14 amino acids long. The V gene is TRBV5-6, the J gene TRBJ2-5; the D is unclear. The source is a man younger than 45 in good health and CMV-seropositive. The material sequenced was PBMCs. As DNA, the CDR3 is TGTGCCAGCAGCTTGCCCCAGGTCCAAGAGACCCAGTACTTC. Residues: CASSLPQVQETQYF.